This T cell receptor beta chain was captured in a study of cytomegalovirus exposure and HLA in healthy donors (dated by TCRdb to about 2017). About the study as a whole: According to an earlier analysis of 587 of the donors, roughly 180 million T cells yielded 117 million unique TCR beta sequences and about 280 Gb of sequence data. About 280 gigabases of sequencing data and about 92 million unique TCR sequences made up an early release that covered several hundred HLA-typed donors. The genetic ancestry cluster associated with self-reported Caucasian donors included approximately 85% of the roughly 360 genotyped donors. The study aimed to test whether signatures of past pathogen exposure could be identified by cataloging public T cell receptors. The study used immunosequencing to profile the T cell repertoires of approximately 690 subjects and linked those repertoires to cytomegalovirus serostatus. In addition to the first cohort of several hundred subjects, a separate validation cohort of over 90 different subjects was used. High-throughput TCR immunosequencing, statistical association of individual TCRs with disease status, and machine learning were combined to predict cytomegalovirus infection status. In a later analysis, previously published TCR beta repertoires from 500 to 750 donors were re-analyzed and high-resolution HLA genotyping was added so that TCR occurrence patterns could be studied. In the later analysis, no new phenotypic data were used to find candidate immune exposures; instead, reliance was placed on TCR beta sequences and their occurrence across donors. An earlier analysis of 587 of the donors applied high-throughput TCR beta sequencing to assess whether each TCR beta V gene segment acted as functional or pseudogenic. Donor age, sex, ethnicity and CMV serostatus were compiled together with the repertoire data. A later genetic analysis took genome-wide SNP genotypes for about three fifths of the 666 donors and used that subset as a discovery cohort. Every repertoire in the discovery cohort had been generated on one and the same sequencing platform. Both class I and class II loci were covered by HLA typing, at four-digit resolution. The number of donors typed differed by locus, with roughly 620-630 for A, B, C, DRB1 and DQB1, around 520 for DQA1, 600 to 610 for DPA1, and roughly 450 for DPB1. Because of strong linkage in the cohort, 5 or 6 DR-DQ haplotypes were treated as single units for association and clustering. Among roughly 400 genotyped donors of the cohort, an average of roughly 230,000 unique TCR beta nucleotide sequences was sequenced per donor, of which roughly 18% were non-productive. Paper-wide results and their limitations: The 87-base-pair reads could not distinguish some IMGT-functional V segments, including TRBV6-2 and TRBV6-3, so those segments were excluded. For the cohort, immune exposure information was limited to CMV serostatus. When HLA alleles, especially DR and DQ, strongly co-occurred, TCR associations were difficult to assign to individual alleles. Several of the top co-occurrence clusters appeared to be linked to parvovirus B19, influenza, CMV and Epstein-Barr virus, according to a later analysis. In an earlier analysis of roughly 500 of the donors, most TCR beta V segments appeared in productive rearrangements about 87% or about 30% of the time, broadly matching IMGT annotations. Because counts were too low, seventeen rarely observed V segments, including chromosome 9 orphons, were excluded from the earlier analysis of 587 of the donors. A further reported finding was that TCR beta sequences accurately predicted the HLA-A and HLA-B alleles for most subjects in the first cohort. The authors suggested that the approach could potentially be generalized to other disease states and immunological phenotypes. Presence/absence analyses assumed roughly uniform sequencing depth across donors, an assumption that may not hold. The study gave a list of 150 to 200 TCR beta chains associated with cytomegalovirus. A later genetic analysis reported fewer N-insertions in productive TCRs among donors in an Asian-associated ancestry cluster than the roughly 700-donor mean. In vitro tests confirmed that a few of the cytomegalovirus-associated TCR beta chains recognize cytomegalovirus antigens. A later analysis associated 15,000 to 20,000 TCR beta sequences with specific HLA alleles at a false discovery rate of 0.05. Cytomegalovirus status was reported to be diagnosed by the classifier with high specificity and sensitivity in both the original and validation cohorts. HLA typing was unavailable for some donors at each locus, so association tests used only the typed subset. In a later analysis, HLA-associated TCR beta chains were found to be more clonally expanded and to have lower generation probabilities than equally common non-associated chains. Most TCR sequences were seen in very few donors, while some public TCRs were found in many individuals. Correlated functional status among segregating V segments might reflect linkage disequilibrium, but an unknown experimental factor could not be ruled out. An association between a missense DCLRE1C variant and V-gene and J-gene trimming of TCR beta chains was found in a later genetic analysis and replicated in an independent cohort. The sequencing pipeline was judged likely to have produced a cluster of highly shared sequence variants as a technical artifact. According to a later analysis, most CMV-associated TCR beta chains appeared to be HLA-restricted, and the HLA associations seemed to be driven largely by CMV exposure. This cohort had only TCR beta chains sequenced, and the lack of alpha or paired-chain data limited which features could be detected. In a later analysis, TCR association rates were found to vary across HLA loci, with the most associated TCRs seen for DRB1 alleles and the fewest for HLA-C alleles.

Points on this clone: This receptor's antigen is unknown. Base qualities are not recorded, but no much larger clone differs from it by a single base.

The method was the immunoSEQ multiplex PCR assay. For the multiplex PCR, a mixture combining 60 forward primers for TCR Vbeta segments and 13 reverse primers for TCR Jbeta segments was used. The CDR3 region of rearranged TCR beta genes was amplified from genomic DNA with a multiplex PCR assay. On the Illumina HiSeq System, the amplified TCR beta libraries were sequenced as 87-base-pair reads. Processing in the source paper ran as follows. A later analysis tallied approximately 87 million unique TCR beta chains across the 666 repertoires, and approximately 12 million of those chains were shared by two or more donors. Raw reads were error-corrected and collapsed into unique sequences by a nearest-neighbor algorithm in which closely related sequences were merged to remove PCR and sequencing errors. Alignment of CDR3 sequences to IMGT reference sequences was used to assign V, D and J gene segments. For a sequence to be retained, at least a six-nucleotide match to both a V gene segment and a J gene segment was required. Rearrangements were called productive when the CDR3 lacked stop codons and stayed in frame with V and J; all others were non-productive. Following IMGT convention, CDR3 was defined as the stretch from the second conserved V-encoded cysteine up to the conserved J-encoded phenylalanine. The earlier analysis of 450 to 750 of the donors excluded any sequence lacking an unambiguous match to a single V gene segment. An earlier analysis of roughly 590 of the donors called V segments functional above 56.7% productive rearrangements and segregating when the between-donor standard deviation exceeded 5%. A statistical classification framework was built for diagnosing cytomegalovirus status from the catalog of TCR beta chain sequences. In a later analysis, TCR nucleotide sequences were compared against IMGT/GENE-DB human TR gene sequences so that V and J genes could be assigned. The TCRdist pipeline was used in a later analysis to assign CDR3 sequences and most-parsimonious VDJ recombination scenarios. A later analysis defined each TCR beta chain by its CDR3 amino acid sequence plus V-gene family, and excluded reads lacking a unique V-gene family. To address suspected cross-contamination and a sequencing artifact, a later analysis removed under 600 highly shared, low-generation-probability nucleotide sequences. In a later analysis, a clonal expansion index was calculated for each public chain from normalized within-repertoire ranks of inferred template counts. Generation probabilities in a later analysis came from a VDJ recombination model fitted to out-of-frame rearrangements, and those results were checked against IGoR. A later analysis scored TCR-TCR, TCR-HLA and TCR-CMV co-occurrence with hypergeometric tests, applying a repertoire-size bias correction to TCR pairs. In a later analysis, false discovery rates were estimated by permuting HLA or CMV assignments 20 times. In a later analysis, co-occurring TCRs were grouped with DBSCAN, and TCRdist sequence similarity was added when clustering was performed within HLA-allele-positive subsets. For co-occurrence clustering, repertoires with fewer than 30,000 or more than 120,000 public chains were excluded, along with four to six repertoires with anomalous nucleotide sharing. TCRdb provides this immuneACCESS table in a form limited to in-frame rearrangements. Some clones are lacking; in checked studies, under half of them reflect an unresolved V gene, and why the rest are absent is not known. V and J calls and clone size come straight from that table; D and trimming were deduced from the DNA. Within this sample are roughly 200,000 clones, with about 9.4% of them counted one time only. Over 1% of the sample goes to the ten largest clones.

The cohort comprised fewer than 750 healthy bone marrow donors. At the time of sampling, every cohort member was nominally healthy, though immune exposures that went unrecorded were likely present. The donor was CMV seropositive and belonged to the group of some 290 seropositive cohort members. Each donor provided a peripheral blood sample, and peripheral blood mononuclear cells were used for TCR beta sequencing. The Qiagen DNeasy Blood Extraction Kit was used to extract genomic DNA from the blood cell samples. Germline trimming: 9 bases from V, 11 bases from J; junction bases outside gene matches: 12. In the germline V gene (reference sequence), CDR1 corresponds to SEHNR and CDR2 to FQNEAQ. Including the terminal cysteine and phenylalanine, the CDR3 comprises 12 residues. Just the 36-base CDR3 DNA is kept, in frame starting at base 1.

Here the chain combines TRBV7-9 and TRBJ1-1, with 7 bases in between that match TRBD1. The origin of this receptor is a woman aged 25 to 39 in good health and CMV-seropositive. The sequencing input was PBMCs. The nucleotide sequence is given as TGTGCCAGTCGGGACAGCTTCTTGAATGCTTTCTTT. This codes for CASRDSFLNAFF. Supplemented by the reference TRBV7-9 and TRBJ1-1 proteins around the CDR3, the complete variable domain is DTGVSQNPRHKITKRGQNVTFRCDPISEHNRLYWYRQTLGQGPEFLTYFQNEAQLEKSRLLSDRFSAERPKGSFSTLEIQRTEQGDSAMYLCASRDSFLNAFFGQGTRLTVV.